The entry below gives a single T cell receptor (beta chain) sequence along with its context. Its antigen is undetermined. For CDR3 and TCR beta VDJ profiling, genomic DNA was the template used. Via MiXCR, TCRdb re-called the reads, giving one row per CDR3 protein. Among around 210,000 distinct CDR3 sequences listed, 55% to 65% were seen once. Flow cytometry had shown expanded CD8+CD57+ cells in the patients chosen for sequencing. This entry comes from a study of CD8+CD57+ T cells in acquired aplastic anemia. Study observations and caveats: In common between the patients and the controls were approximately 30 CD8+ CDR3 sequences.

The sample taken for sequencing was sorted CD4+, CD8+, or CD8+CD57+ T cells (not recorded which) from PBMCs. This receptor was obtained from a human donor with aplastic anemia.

The CDR3: CASSLGRFSYNSPLHF. The CDR3 DNA sequence: TGTGCCAGCAGTTTGGGCAGGTTTTCCTATAATTCACCCCTCCACTTT. The J gene is TRBJ1-6, the V gene TRBV2; D gene ambiguous. Germline V CDR1 and CDR2: SNHLY, FYNNEI. The V end was cut by 5 bases, the J end by 1 base, with 12 bases between. The CDR3 totals 16 residues.